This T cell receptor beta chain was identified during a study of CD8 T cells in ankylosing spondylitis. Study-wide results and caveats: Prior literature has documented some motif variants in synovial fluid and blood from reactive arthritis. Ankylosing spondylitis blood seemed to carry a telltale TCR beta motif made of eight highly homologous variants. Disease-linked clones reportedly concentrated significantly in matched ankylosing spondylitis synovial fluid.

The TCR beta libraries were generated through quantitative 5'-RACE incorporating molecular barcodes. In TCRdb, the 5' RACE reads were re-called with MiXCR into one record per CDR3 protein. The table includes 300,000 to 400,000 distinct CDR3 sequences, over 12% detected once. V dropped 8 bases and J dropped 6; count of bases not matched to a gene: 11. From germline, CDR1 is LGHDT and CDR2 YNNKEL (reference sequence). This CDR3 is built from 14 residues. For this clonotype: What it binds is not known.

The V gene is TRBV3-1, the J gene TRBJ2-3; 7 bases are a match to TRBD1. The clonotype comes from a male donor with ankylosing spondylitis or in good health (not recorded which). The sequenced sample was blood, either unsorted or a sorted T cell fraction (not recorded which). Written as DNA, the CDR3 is TGTGCCAGCCTTTCCAAGGGGGCGGGCGATACGCAGTATTTT. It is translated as CASLSKGAGDTQYF.